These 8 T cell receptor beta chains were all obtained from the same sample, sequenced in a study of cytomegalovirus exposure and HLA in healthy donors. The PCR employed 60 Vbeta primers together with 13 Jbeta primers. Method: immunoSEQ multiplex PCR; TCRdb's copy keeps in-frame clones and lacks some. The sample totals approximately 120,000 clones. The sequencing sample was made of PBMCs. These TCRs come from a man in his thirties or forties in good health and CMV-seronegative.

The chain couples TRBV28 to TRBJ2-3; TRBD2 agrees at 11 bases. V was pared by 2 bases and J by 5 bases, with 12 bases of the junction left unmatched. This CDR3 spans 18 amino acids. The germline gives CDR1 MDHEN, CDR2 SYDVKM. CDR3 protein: CASSLMVRVAGGVDTQYF. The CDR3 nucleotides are TGTGCCAGCAGTTTAATGGTCCGGGTAGCGGGAGGGGTAGATACGCAGTATTTT.

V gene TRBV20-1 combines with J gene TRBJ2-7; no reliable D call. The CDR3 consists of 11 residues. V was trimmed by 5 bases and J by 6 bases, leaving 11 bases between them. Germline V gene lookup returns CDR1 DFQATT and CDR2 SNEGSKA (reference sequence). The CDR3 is CSAYQRGEQYF. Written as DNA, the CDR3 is TGCAGTGCTTACCAGCGTGGCGAGCAGTACTTC.

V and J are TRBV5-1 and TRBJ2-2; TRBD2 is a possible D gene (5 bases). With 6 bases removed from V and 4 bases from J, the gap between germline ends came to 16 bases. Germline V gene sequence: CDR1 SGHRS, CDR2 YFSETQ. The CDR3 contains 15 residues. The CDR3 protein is CASMEAGGTTGELFF. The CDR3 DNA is TGCGCCAGCATGGAGGCGGGCGGAACCACCGGGGAGCTGTTTTTT.

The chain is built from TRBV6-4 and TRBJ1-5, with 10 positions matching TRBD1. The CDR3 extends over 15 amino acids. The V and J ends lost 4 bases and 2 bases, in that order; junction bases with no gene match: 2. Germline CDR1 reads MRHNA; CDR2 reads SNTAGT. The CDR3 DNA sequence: TGTGCCAGCAGTGTGACAGGGGGCGGCAATCAGCCCCAGCATTTT. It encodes CASSVTGGGNQPQHF.

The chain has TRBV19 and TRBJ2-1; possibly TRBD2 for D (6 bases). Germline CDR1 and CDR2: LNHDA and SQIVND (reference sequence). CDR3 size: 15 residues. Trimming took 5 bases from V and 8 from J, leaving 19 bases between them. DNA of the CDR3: TGTGCCAGTAGTCCCTACGGGGGAGGTCTCTATGAGCAGTTCTTC. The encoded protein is CASSPYGGGLYEQFF.

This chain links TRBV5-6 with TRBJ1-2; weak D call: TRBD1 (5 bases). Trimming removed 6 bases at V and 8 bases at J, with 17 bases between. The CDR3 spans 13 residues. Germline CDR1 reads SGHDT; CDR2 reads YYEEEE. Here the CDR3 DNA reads TGTGCCAGCACCCTGGGAACAGGTGGAGGCTACACCTTC. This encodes CASTLGTGGGYTF.

The CDR3 is CASSLTDTQYF. The CDR3 DNA follows: TGCGCCAGCAGCCTCACAGATACGCAGTATTTT. This chain uses TRBV5-1 with TRBJ2-3; no reliable D call. CDR1 and CDR2 from the germline V gene are SGHRS and YFSETQ. The CDR3 runs 11 residues. V dropped 4 bases and J dropped 2 bases, with 2 bases sitting between them. The full variable domain, completed using reference TRBV5-1 and TRBJ2-3, is KAGVTQTPRYLIKTRGQQVTLSCSPISGHRSVSWYQQTPGQGLQFLFEYFSETQRNKGNFPGRFSGRQFSNSRSEMNVSTLELGDSALYLCASSLTDTQYFGPGTRLTVL.

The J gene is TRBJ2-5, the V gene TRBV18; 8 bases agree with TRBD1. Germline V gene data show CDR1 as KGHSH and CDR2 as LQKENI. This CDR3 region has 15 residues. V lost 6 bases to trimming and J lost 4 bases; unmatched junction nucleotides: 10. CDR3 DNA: TGTGCCAGCTCCACCGGACAGGGCGGGGTAGAGACCCAGTACTTC. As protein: CASSTGQGGVETQYF.